This T cell receptor (beta chain) was identified during a study of T cells in localized non-small cell lung cancer (dated by TCRdb to the early 2020s). About the study as a whole: Comparing tumors with uninvolved tumor-adjacent lungs, the study looked at the T cell repertoires of hundreds of patients with early-stage NSCLC. The cohort was made up of around 240 treatment-naive NSCLC patients whose localized lung tumors had been resected. Of the NSCLC patients, fewer than 150 were male and about a hundred were female, and the mean age was about 69 years. Points the paper makes about the study in general: Uninvolved tumor-adjacent lung showed the highest T cell clonality, higher than tumor, which suggests more focused antigenic responses in the uninvolved tumor-adjacent lung. Since the design was exploratory, TCR variables were selected using unadjusted p-values with no false-discovery rate correction. Higher T cell density in blood was associated with longer overall survival, whereas higher clonality in adjacent lung was associated with shorter survival. Of the top 100 tumor clones, a median of around 57 were detected in paired uninvolved adjacent lung; 28 were also among that lung's top 100. Because multi-region sequencing of the tumors was not done, intratumor heterogeneity could not be ruled out.

The germline V gene (reference sequence) gives CDR1 as GTSNPN and CDR2 as SVGIG. The cysteine opens and the phenylalanine closes a CDR3 of 14 amino acids. The read is trimmed to its CDR3 DNA, 42 bases read in frame from base 1. V was cut back by 2 bases and J by 3 bases, leaving a gap of 11 bases between them. At diagnosis, tumor, uninvolved tumor-adjacent lung and peripheral blood were collected and then preserved as a mix of FFPE and fresh-frozen material. Blood samples were analyzed as peripheral blood mononuclear cells for TCR repertoire profiling. In regard to this clone: Its cognate antigen has yet to be identified. Base qualities are not at hand, and no much larger clone is one base apart.

TCR beta CDR3 regions were sequenced from DNA using the immunoSEQ Assay. From the authors' description of their analysis: To compute T cell density, TCR beta template counts were normalized to usable DNA, which was estimated by amplifying housekeeping genes. The preseqR package was used to estimate richness by extrapolating to 400,000 templates for PBMC samples and to 120,000 templates for tissue samples. Clonality was calculated as one minus Pielou's evenness. Tissue-enriched TCRs were identified by differential abundance testing using productive amino-acid clonotypes, minimum total count 5 and alpha 0.1. Repertoire overlap between compartments was quantified with the Jaccard Index and Morisita Overlap Index. TCR beta CDR3s were clustered by GLIPH together with public tetramer-defined viral CDR3s, and at least three viral sequences plus V-gene enrichment were required for viral motifs. In its TCRdb copy, this immuneACCESS table keeps in-frame sequences only and misses some clones. Where compared with another copy, unresolved V genes explain less than half of these, and the others have no known cause. The V and J calls and the clone size are those of that table, but D and trimming were determined from the DNA. For this sample there are about 25,000 clones; 92% appear just once. Around 15% of the sample belongs to the ten largest clones.

This material consisted of peripheral blood, taken before any cancer treatment. The origin of this receptor is a man aged 40-75 years with stage III squamous cell lung carcinoma. This chain is built from TRBV30 and TRBJ1-5, and perhaps TRBD1 as D gene, on 5 matching bases. CDR3 sequence: CAWSRAGNNQPQHF. The bases are TGTGCCTGGAGTCGGGCAGGGAACAATCAGCCCCAGCATTTT. With the rest looked up from the reference TRBV30 and TRBJ1-5 genes rather than sequenced, the full variable domain is SQTIHQWPATLVQPVGSPLSLECTVEGTSNPNLYWYRQAAGRGLQLLFYSVGIGQISSEVPQNLSASRPQDRQFILSSKKLLLSDSGFYLCAWSRAGNNQPQHFGDGTRLSIL.